A single sample is the source of the 10 T cell receptor beta chains below, sequenced in a study of post-analysis software for immune sequencing data (dated by TCRdb to about 2015). Broad study findings and their caveats: Patients showed significantly higher frequencies than controls for 4 or 5 TRBV segments, among them TRBV5-6, TRBV5-1 and TRBV20-1.

Their antigen targets remain unknown. Library prep was done by PCR. Reads for this sample came from an Illumina HiSeq 2500. To reduce PCR and sequencing biases, unique molecular identifiers were incorporated into the TCR beta cDNA libraries. Clones were called with MiXCR by TCRdb after fastp trimmed the public reads at Q25, and only in-frame beta chains were retained. When rows share a CDR3 protein, they turn into one entry using the most common DNA and genes. This sample comprises roughly 600,000 distinct CDR3 sequences, roughly 46% of them detected only once. Of the sample, about 1.8% falls within the top ten clones. The sample was blood. Every receptor here comes from a girl aged 5 to 17 with multiple sclerosis.

V is TRBV12-3 or TRBV12-4 and J is TRBJ2-1; D may be TRBD1 (5 bases). V was clipped by 10 bases and J by 10 bases, with 11 bases between them. There are 10 residues in the CDR3. The CDR3: CATRGAEQFF. The CDR3 DNA is TGTGCCACACGTGGGGCCGAGCAGTTCTTC.

This clonotype has more than one count but fewer than ten. This chain connects TRBV20-1 to TRBJ1-1; tentatively, D is TRBD1 (6 bases). The V gene's germline CDR1 is DFQATT and CDR2 SNEGSKA (reference sequence). This CDR3 has 15 amino acids. V was clipped by 7 bases and J by 7 bases, with 25 bases between them. CDR3 region: CSVSYEAGDSGEAFF. CDR3 nucleotide sequence: TGCAGTGTATCGTACGAAGCAGGGGATTCGGGTGAAGCTTTCTTT.

This clonotype was picked up a small number of times. The chain recombines TRBV7-9 with TRBJ2-7; 8 bases map to TRBD2. Germline-derived CDR1 and CDR2 are SEHNR and FQNEAQ (reference sequence). V gave up 7 bases and J gave up 2 bases; unmatched junction bases: 16. This CDR3 is built from 17 residues. The CDR3 sequence is CASKPLREGLEAYEQYF. As DNA, the CDR3 is TGTGCCAGCAAACCCTTACGGGAGGGACTAGAAGCCTACGAGCAGTACTTC. Variable domain in full (rest from reference TRBV7-9 and TRBJ2-7): DTGVSQNPRHKITKRGQNVTFRCDPISEHNRLYWYRQTLGQGPEFLTYFQNEAQLEKSRLLSDRFSAERPKGSFSTLEIQRTEQGDSAMYLCASKPLREGLEAYEQYFGPGTRLTVT.

This chain links TRBV13 with TRBJ2-1; 16 bases align to TRBD2. Germline CDR1 PRHDT, CDR2 FYEKMQ (reference sequence). Losses at the gene ends were 5 bases for V and 6 bases for J; bases not matched to a gene: 10. The CDR3 has 18 residues. The CDR3 loop is CASSTGTSGRDRANEQFF. For the CDR3, the DNA is TGTGCCAGCAGCACCGGGACTAGCGGGAGGGATAGGGCCAATGAGCAGTTCTTC.

This clonotype was picked up one time. One junction end does not reproduce the germline sequence, and a read error may be involved. The rearrangement joins TRBV20-1 to TRBJ2-5; possible D gene TRBD2, 6 bases. The CDR3 runs to 14 residues. Germline CDR1 DFQATT, CDR2 SNEGSKA (reference sequence). CDR3 sequence: CNASYKLGRETQYF. CDR3 bases: TGCAATGCTAGTTACAAGTTGGGGAGGGAGACCCAGTACTTC.

V is TRBV5-6 and J is TRBJ2-3; 7 bases agree with TRBD1. There are 12 residues in the CDR3. The junction had 6 bases not matched to a gene; V was cut back by 4 bases and J by 10 bases. Germline CDR1 SGHDT, CDR2 YYEEEE. In DNA, the CDR3 is TGTGCCAGCAGCCCGGGGACAGAGCCGCAGTATTTT. This codes for CASSPGTEPQYF.

The chain joins TRBV24-1 to TRBJ2-1; possible D gene TRBD2, 6 bases. This CDR3 comprises 16 residues. Trimming stripped 2 bases from V and 13 bases from J, with 23 bases between. CDR1 is KGHDR, CDR2 SFDVKD, per germline. CDR3 DNA: TGTGCCACCAGTGATTCGGACGGAGGACTAAAAGAGACCCAGTTCTTC. This codes for CATSDSDGGLKETQFF.

J is TRBJ2-3 and V is TRBV29-1; a weak D match, TRBD1 (5 bases). Trimming left V 1 base short and J 8 bases short, with 13 bases between. The CDR3 sequence is 13 residues long. In germline, CDR1 is SQVTM, CDR2 ANQGSEA. The CDR3: CSVEVGAQGTQYF. CDR3 DNA sequence: TGCAGCGTTGAAGTTGGGGCCCAGGGTACGCAGTATTTT.

This clonotype turned up a few times. The chain joins TRBV5-1 to TRBJ2-7; 7 bases are shared with TRBD2. This CDR3 comprises 20 residues. Looked up from germline, CDR1 is SGHRS and CDR2 is YFSETQ. Germline trimming cut 5 bases from V and 3 bases from J; bases unmatched to any gene: 26. For the CDR3, the DNA is TGCGCCAGCAGTGGGATCGAAGAGACTAGCCCCACGAGGTACTACTACGAGCAGTACTTC. Protein: CASSGIEETSPTRYYYEQYF.

The V call is TRBV4-1, the J call TRBJ2-1; TRBD2 might be the D (6 bases). Germline CDR1 is MGHRA and CDR2 is YSYEKL. This CDR3 is built from 16 residues. The germline V and J ends were trimmed by 5 bases and 2 bases, with 16 bases remaining between them. The CDR3 nucleotides read TGCGCCAGCAGCACCCTTCGGGGGAGAACCTACAATGAGCAGTTCTTC. Translation: CASSTLRGRTYNEQFF.